This TCR beta chain comes out of a study of blood T cell repertoires in COVID-19. As for the study in general: Samples taken during acute and convalescent COVID-19 were collected in the United States, Italy and Spain. The analysed material was cDNA or gDNA that came from T cells, B-cell-depleted T cells, or PBMCs.

Per the study methods: Estimation of nucleated cell counts relied on the amplification of reference gene primers. This table comes from immunoSEQ multiplex PCR, and its TCRdb copy is limited to in-frame clones, with some not included. That table gives V, J and clone size, and the DNA gave D and trimming. The sample contains tens of thousands of clones, around 92% of which appear only once. Germline V gene data show CDR1 as SGDLS and CDR2 as YYNGEE. The V and J ends lost 1 base and 3 bases, in that order; junction bases with no gene match: 1. CDR3 length equals 14 residues. The sequenced sample was peripheral blood. The genes are TRBV9 and TRBJ2-5; 9 bases are a match to TRBD2. The receptor was derived from a man aged 45 to 65 with COVID-19, enrolled during active disease. CDR3 loop: CASSVRGGEETQYF. The CDR3 region has the DNA TGTGCCAGCAGCGTACGCGGGGGGGAAGAGACCCAGTACTTC.